Listed below are T cell receptor beta chains from one sample, sequenced in a study of technical replicates of blood from several donors. The data were produced by immunoSEQ multiplex PCR, yet TCRdb's version contains in-frame clones alone and is incomplete. The data contain tens of thousands of clones, less than 98% of them singletons. The material sequenced was T cells isolated from PBMCs. The receptors shown here come from a human donor in good health. Both conserved end residues are part of each CDR3. The D gene is left open where the match is weak.

- | TRBJ1-4 | TRBV6-6 | CASKEWANEKLFF
TRBD1 | TRBJ2-7 | TRBV6-6 | CASSYRTGGSEQYF
TRBD1 | TRBJ1-1 | TRBV10-1 | CASKGQGHTEAFF
TRBD1 | TRBJ1-3 | TRBV5-5 | CASSWGQFGNTIYF
TRBD1 | TRBJ1-1 | TRBV25-1 | CASSVSGGGTEAFF
TRBD1 | TRBJ1-3 | TRBV15 | CATSGDREYYTIYF
- | TRBJ2-2 | TRBV7-7 | CASSPGLAWAGELFF
- | TRBJ2-7 | TRBV4-1 | CASRLQWTASYEQYF
TRBD1 | TRBJ2-7 | TRBV7-6 | CASSLRQGGYEQYF
TRBD1 | TRBJ1-5 | TRBV27 | CASSSPGTGKLQQPQHF
- | TRBJ2-7 | TRBV21-1 | CASSALTGTGSGEQYF
TRBD2 | TRBJ2-1 | TRBV10-1 | CASSLAGGPGIEQFF
TRBD1 | TRBJ2-1 | TRBV30 | CAWSSGTDSYNEQFF
- | TRBJ2-1 | TRBV27 | CASSLRGASYNEQFF
- | TRBJ2-7 | TRBV30 | CAWSVSKYEQYF
TRBD1 | TRBJ1-2 | TRBV9 | CASSGTGGYGYTF
- | TRBJ2-6 | TRBV4-2 | CASSQDLSMPTGANVLTF
- | TRBJ2-7 | TRBV2 | CASMEPGHPTYEQYF
TRBD2 | TRBJ2-3 | TRBV5-1 | CASNLAGGNTQYF
TRBD1 | TRBJ1-5 | TRBV6-1 | CASSETGTGSQPQHF